These T cell receptor beta chains were read from a single sample in a study of identifying expanded T cells in peripheral blood. Assay: immunoSEQ multiplex PCR; the TCRdb copy retains only in-frame clones and omits some. The sample shows about 110,000 clones, roughly 91% of them seen only once. Sequenced material: blood. The receptors were sampled from a person aged 18-70 years in good health. Both conserved end residues are part of each CDR3. A D gene is named only where the DNA matches it firmly.

>.|TRBJ2-1|TRBV30
CAWSHYNEQFF
TGTGCCTGGAGCCACTACAATGAGCAGTTCTTC
>.|TRBJ2-3|TRBV5-1
CASSLGLTDTQYF
TGCGCCAGCAGCTTGGGGCTTACAGATACGCAGTATTTT
>TRBD1|TRBJ1-2|TRBV7-9
CASPGEEGQGAWGYTF
TGTGCCAGCCCAGGGGAGGAAGGACAGGGGGCTTGGGGCTACACCTTC
>TRBD1|TRBJ2-1|TRBV29-1
CSVEEGQGVNEQFF
TGCAGCGTTGAAGAGGGACAGGGGGTAAATGAGCAGTTCTTC
>.|TRBJ1-4|TRBV6-5
CASSSERGKLFF
TGTGCCAGCAGTTCCGAGAGGGGAAAACTGTTTTTT
>.|TRBJ1-1|TRBV7-2
CASSPSPGEITEAFF
TGTGCCAGCAGCCCCTCACCGGGGGAAATCACTGAAGCTTTCTTT
>TRBD1|TRBJ1-2|TRBV14
CASSQGRGHGYTF
TGTGCCAGCAGCCAAGGCAGGGGGCATGGCTACACCTTC
>.|TRBJ2-1|TRBV15
CATSSIYNEQFF
TGTGCCACCAGCAGTATCTACAATGAGCAGTTCTTC
>.|TRBJ1-6|TRBV27
CASSLSFHRSPLHF
TGTGCCAGCAGTTTATCGTTTCATCGTTCACCCCTCCACTTT
>.|TRBJ1-1|TRBV10-3
CAISEVGGTEAFF
TGTGCCATCAGTGAGGTTGGAGGGACTGAAGCTTTCTTT
>.|TRBJ1-6|TRBV30
CAWNRPNSPLHF
TGTGCCTGGAATCGTCCTAATTCACCCCTCCACTTT
>.|TRBJ2-4|TRBV19
CASSPSTRYGDIQYF
TGTGCCAGTAGCCCCTCTACGAGGTATGGAGACATTCAGTACTTC
>.|TRBJ1-4|TRBV5-8
CASSLGRVGNEKLFF
TGTGCCAGCAGCTTGGGCCGGGTTGGTAATGAAAAACTGTTTTTT
>.|TRBJ1-2|TRBV7-8
CASSLGQIYGYTF
TGTGCCAGCAGCTTAGGGCAGATTTATGGCTACACCTTC
>.|TRBJ1-2|TRBV5-2
CASKLRRVRKTYGYTF
TGTGCCAGCAAACTAAGACGAGTACGAAAGACCTATGGCTACACCTTC
>.|TRBJ2-7|TRBV23-1
CASSPGDYSYEQYF
TGCGCCAGCAGCCCAGGGGACTACTCCTACGAGCAGTACTTC
>.|TRBJ2-5|TRBV5-5
CASSFPQETQYF
TGTGCCAGCAGCTTCCCTCAAGAGACCCAGTACTTC
>TRBD1|TRBJ1-1|TRBV6-1
CASSEGQGSRAFF
TGTGCCAGCAGTGAAGGACAGGGGTCAAGAGCTTTCTTT